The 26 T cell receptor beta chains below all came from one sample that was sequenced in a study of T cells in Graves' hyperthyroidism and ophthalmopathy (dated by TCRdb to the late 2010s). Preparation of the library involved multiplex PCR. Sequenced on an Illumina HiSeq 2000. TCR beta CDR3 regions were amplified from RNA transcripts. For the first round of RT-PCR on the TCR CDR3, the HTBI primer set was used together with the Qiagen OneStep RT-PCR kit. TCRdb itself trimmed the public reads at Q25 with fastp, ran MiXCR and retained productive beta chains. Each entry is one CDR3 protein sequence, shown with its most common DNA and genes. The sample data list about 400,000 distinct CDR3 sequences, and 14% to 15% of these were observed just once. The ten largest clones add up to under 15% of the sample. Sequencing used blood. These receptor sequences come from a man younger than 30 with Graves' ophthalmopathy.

CDR3 DNA sequence: TGTGCCAGCAGTTACGGGGGCGGGGGGGGGGAGACCCAGTACTTC. The encoded protein is CASSYGGGGGETQYF. The chain couples TRBV6-2 or TRBV6-3 to TRBJ2-5, with 9 bases identical to TRBD2. With 2 bases clipped from V and 5 bases from J, the junction kept 6 bases outside the gene matches. In germline, CDR1 is MNHEY, CDR2 SVGEGT. This CDR3 is 15 amino acids long.

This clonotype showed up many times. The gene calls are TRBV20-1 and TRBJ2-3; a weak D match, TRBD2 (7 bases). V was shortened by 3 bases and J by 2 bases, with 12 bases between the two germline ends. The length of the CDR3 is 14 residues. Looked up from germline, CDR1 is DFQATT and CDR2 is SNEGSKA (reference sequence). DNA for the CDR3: TGCAGTGCTAGTTGGGGGGGCCCCACAGATACGCAGTATTTT. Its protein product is CSASWGGPTDTQYF.

The chain's CDR3 is CASSQESGSGYTF. DNA for the CDR3: TGCGCCAGCAGCCAAGAGTCGGGGAGTGGCTACACCTTC. The chain is built from TRBV4-1 and TRBJ1-2; D gene unclear. V was cut by 0 bases and J by 7 bases, with 9 bases left in between. The CDR3 sequence is 13 residues long. Germline values: CDR1 MGHRA, CDR2 YSYEKL.

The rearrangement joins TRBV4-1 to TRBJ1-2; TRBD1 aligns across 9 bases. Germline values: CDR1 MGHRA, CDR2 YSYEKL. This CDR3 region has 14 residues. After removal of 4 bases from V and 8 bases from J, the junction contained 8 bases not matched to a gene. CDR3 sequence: CASSRGTGFKGYTF. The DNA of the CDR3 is TGCGCCAGCAGCCGAGGGACAGGGTTTAAAGGCTACACCTTC.

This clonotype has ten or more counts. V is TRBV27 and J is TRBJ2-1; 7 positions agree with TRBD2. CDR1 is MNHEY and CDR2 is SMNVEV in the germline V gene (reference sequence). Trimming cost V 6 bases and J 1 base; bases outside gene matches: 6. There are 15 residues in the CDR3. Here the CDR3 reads CASRAGVASYNEQFF. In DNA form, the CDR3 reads TGTGCCAGCAGGGCGGGGGTCGCTTCCTACAATGAGCAGTTCTTC.

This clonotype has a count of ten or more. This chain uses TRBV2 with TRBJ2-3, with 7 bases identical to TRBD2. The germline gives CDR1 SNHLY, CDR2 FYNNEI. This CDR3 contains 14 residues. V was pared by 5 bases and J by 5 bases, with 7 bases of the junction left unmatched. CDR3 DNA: TGTGCCAGCAGTAGCCCCGGACTAGAAGATACGCAGTATTTT. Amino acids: CASSSPGLEDTQYF.

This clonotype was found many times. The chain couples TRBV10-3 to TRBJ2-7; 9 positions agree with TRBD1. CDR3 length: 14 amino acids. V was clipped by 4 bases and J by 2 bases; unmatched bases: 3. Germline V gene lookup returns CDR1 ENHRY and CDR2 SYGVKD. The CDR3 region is CAISGTGAAYEQYF. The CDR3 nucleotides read TGTGCCATCAGTGGGACAGGGGCAGCCTACGAGCAGTACTTC.

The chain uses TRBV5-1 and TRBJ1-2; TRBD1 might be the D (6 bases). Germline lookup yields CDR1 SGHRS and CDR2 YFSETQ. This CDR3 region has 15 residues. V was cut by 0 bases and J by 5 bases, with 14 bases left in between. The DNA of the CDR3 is TGCGCCAGCAGCTTGGCCTCAGGGGCGGAGTATGGCTACACCTTC. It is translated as CASSLASGAEYGYTF.

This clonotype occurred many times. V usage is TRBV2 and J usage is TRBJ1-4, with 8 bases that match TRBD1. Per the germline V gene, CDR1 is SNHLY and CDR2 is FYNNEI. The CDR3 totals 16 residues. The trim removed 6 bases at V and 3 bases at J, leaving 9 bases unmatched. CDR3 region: CASRSGRGLANEKLFF. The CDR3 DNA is TGTGCCAGCAGGAGTGGCAGGGGGCTGGCTAATGAAAAACTGTTTTTT.

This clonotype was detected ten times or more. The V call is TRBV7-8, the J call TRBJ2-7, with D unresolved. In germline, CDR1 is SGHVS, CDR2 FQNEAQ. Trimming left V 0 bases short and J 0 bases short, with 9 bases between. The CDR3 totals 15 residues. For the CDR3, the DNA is TGTGCCAGCAGCTTAGCCGGGCCCCGCTCCTACGAGCAGTACTTC. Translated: CASSLAGPRSYEQYF. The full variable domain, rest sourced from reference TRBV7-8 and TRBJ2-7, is GAGVSQSPRYKVAKRGQDVALRCDPISGHVSLFWYQQALGQGPEFLTYFQNEAQLDKSGLPSDRFFAERPEGSVSTLKIQRTQQEDSAVYLCASSLAGPRSYEQYFGPGTRLTVT.

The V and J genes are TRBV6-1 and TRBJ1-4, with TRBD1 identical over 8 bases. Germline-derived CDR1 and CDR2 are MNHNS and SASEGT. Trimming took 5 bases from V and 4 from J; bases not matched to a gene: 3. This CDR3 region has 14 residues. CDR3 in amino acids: CASSSGGLNEKLFF. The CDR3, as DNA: TGTGCCAGCAGTTCAGGGGGCCTTAATGAAAAACTGTTTTTT.

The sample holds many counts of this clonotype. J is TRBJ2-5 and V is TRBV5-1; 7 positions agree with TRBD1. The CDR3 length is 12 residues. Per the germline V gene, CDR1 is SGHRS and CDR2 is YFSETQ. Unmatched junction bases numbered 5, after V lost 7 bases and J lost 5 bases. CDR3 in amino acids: CASEGADETQYF. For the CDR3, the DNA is TGCGCCAGCGAGGGGGCAGACGAGACCCAGTACTTC.

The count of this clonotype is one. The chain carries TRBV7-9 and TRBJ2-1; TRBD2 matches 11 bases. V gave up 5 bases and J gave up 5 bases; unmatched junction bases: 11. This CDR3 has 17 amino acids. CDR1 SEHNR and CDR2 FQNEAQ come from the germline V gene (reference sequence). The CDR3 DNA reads TGTGCCAGCAGCCCCCTGGAGGGACTAGCGGCGAACAATGAGCAGTTCTTC. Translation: CASSPLEGLAANNEQFF.

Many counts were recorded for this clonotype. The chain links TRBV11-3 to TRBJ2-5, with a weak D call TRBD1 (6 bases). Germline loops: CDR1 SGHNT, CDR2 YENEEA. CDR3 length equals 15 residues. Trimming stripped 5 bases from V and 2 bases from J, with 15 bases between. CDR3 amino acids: CASSGGTGLQETQYF. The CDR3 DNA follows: TGTGCCAGCAGCGGAGGAACAGGGTTACAAGAGACCCAGTACTTC. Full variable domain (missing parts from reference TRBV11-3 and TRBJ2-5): EAGVVQSPRYKIIEKKQPVAFWCNPISGHNTLYWYLQNLGQGPELLIRYENEEAVDDSQLPKDRFSAERLKGVDSTLKIQPAELGDSAVYLCASSGGTGLQETQYFGPGTRLLVL.

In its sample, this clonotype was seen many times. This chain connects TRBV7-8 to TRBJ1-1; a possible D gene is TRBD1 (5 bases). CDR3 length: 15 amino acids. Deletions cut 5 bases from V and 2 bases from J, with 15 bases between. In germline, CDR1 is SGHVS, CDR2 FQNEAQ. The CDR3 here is CASSPTTELNTEAFF. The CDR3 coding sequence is TGTGCCAGCAGCCCAACGACAGAACTAAACACTGAAGCTTTCTTT. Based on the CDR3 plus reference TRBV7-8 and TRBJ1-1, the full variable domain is GAGVSQSPRYKVAKRGQDVALRCDPISGHVSLFWYQQALGQGPEFLTYFQNEAQLDKSGLPSDRFFAERPEGSVSTLKIQRTQQEDSAVYLCASSPTTELNTEAFFGQGTRLTVV.

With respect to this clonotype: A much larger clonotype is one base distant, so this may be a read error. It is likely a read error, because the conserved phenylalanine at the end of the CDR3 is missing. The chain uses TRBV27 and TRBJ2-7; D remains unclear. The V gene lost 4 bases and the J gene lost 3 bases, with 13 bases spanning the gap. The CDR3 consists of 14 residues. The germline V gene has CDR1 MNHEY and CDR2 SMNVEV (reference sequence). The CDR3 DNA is TGTGCCAGCAGTTCTTGGTCTGATCACTACGAGCAGTACCTC. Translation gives CASSSWSDHYEQYL.

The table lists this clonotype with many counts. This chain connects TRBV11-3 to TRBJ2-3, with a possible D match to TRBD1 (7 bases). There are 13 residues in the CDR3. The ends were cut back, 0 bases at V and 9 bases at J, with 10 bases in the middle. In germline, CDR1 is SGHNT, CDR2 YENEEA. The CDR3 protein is CASSLDAGQTQYF. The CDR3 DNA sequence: TGTGCCAGCAGCTTAGATGCGGGACAGACGCAGTATTTT.

CDR3 sequence reads: CAISADASDGYTF. Here the CDR3 DNA reads TGTGCCATCAGTGCGGACGCCTCTGATGGCTACACCTTC. The rearrangement joins TRBV10-3 to TRBJ1-2; D unclear. CDR1 is ENHRY and CDR2 is SYGVKD in the germline V gene. The CDR3 is made up of 13 amino acids. V lost 4 bases and J lost 6, with 12 bases in between.

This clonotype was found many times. The CDR3 sequence is CASSFTQDSYEQYF. CDR3 DNA sequence: TGTGCCAGCAGTTTCACTCAGGACTCCTACGAGCAGTACTTC. The V call is TRBV12-3 or TRBV12-4, the J call TRBJ2-7; D unclear. The V end lost 3 bases, the J end lost 0 bases, and 9 bases lay between the germline ends. This CDR3 contains 14 residues.

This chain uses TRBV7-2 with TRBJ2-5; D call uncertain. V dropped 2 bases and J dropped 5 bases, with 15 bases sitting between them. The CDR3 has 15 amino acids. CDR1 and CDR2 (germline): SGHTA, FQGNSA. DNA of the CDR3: TGTGCCAGCAGCTTATCCTCGCTTCCATTGGAGACCCAGTACTTC. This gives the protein CASSLSSLPLETQYF.

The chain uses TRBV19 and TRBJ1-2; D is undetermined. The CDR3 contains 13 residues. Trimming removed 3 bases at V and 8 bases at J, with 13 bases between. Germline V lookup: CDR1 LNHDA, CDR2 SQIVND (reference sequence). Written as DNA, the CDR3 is TGTGCCAGTAGTATTGGGGATGTACTCGGCTACACCTTC. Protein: CASSIGDVLGYTF.

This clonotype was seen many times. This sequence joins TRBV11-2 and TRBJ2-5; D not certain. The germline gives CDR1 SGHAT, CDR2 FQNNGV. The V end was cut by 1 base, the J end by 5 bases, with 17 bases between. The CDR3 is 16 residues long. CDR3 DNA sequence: TGTGCCAGCAGCTTAGTTCTTCAGCGCCAACGGGAGACCCAGTACTTC. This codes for CASSLVLQRQRETQYF.

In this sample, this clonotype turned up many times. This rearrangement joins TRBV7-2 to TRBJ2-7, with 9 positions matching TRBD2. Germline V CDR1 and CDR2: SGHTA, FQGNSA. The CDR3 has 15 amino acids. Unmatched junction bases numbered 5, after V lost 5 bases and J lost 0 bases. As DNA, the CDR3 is TGTGCCAGCAGCACATATAGCGGGGGCTCCTACGAGCAGTACTTC. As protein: CASSTYSGGSYEQYF.

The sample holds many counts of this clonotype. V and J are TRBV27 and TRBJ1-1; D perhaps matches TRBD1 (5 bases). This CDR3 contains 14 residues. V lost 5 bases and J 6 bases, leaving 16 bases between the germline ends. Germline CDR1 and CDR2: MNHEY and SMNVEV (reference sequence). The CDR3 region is CASSTGGMSAEAFF. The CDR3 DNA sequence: TGTGCCAGCAGTACGGGGGGGATGAGTGCTGAAGCTTTCTTT.

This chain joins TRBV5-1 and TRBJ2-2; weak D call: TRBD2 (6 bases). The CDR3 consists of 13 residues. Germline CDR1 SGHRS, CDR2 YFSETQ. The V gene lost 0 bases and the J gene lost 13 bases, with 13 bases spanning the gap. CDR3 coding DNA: TGCGCCAGCAGCTTGGCCCGCCAGGGAGGGCTGTTTTTT. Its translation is CASSLARQGGLFF.

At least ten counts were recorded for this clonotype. CDR3 nucleotide sequence: TGCGCCAGCAGTGAGACAACAGGAACCCCTAATGAAAAACTGTTTTTT. Its protein product is CASSETTGTPNEKLFF. This sequence joins TRBV10-1 and TRBJ1-4, with TRBD1 as a possible D gene (5 bases). Per the germline V gene, CDR1 is WNHNN and CDR2 is SYGVQD (reference sequence). Trimming shortened V by 2 bases and J by 3 bases, and 13 bases separated the two germline ends. The CDR3 runs 16 residues.